The sequence of this T cell receptor beta chain was determined in a study of blood T cell repertoires in COVID-19. Generated by immunoSEQ multiplex PCR, the TCRdb table keeps only in-frame clones and is missing some. Of more than 150,000 clones in the sample, around 87% were seen once. The sequencing input was peripheral blood. This TCR came from a woman aged 18-35 years who had recovered from COVID-19.

Here the CDR3 DNA reads TGTGCCAGTAGTATGAGGAGTCTCGTGAACAATGAGCAGTTCTTC. Protein sequence: CASSMRSLVNNEQFF. This chain uses TRBV19 with TRBJ2-1; D is ambiguous. CDR1 is LNHDA, CDR2 SQIVND, per germline (reference sequence). The CDR3 length is 15 residues. Trimming pared 3 bases from V and 5 bases from J, leaving 14 bases between.